The rows below give T cell receptor beta chains drawn from one sample of a study of blood T cell repertoires in COVID-19. Clones were read by immunoSEQ multiplex PCR, and TCRdb kept only the in-frame ones, dropping some. Of more than 300,000 clones listed, around 87% were seen once; the top ten hold under 6.5%. The material sequenced was peripheral blood. The origin of the receptors is a woman in her fifties or sixties with COVID-19, enrolled during active disease. Both conserved end residues are part of each CDR3. The order of the fields is CDR3 length, D gene, J gene, V gene, clone size, CDR3 protein, CDR3 DNA. The D gene is left open where the match is weak. For some rows the clone size is stated as once, few or many, or as a class when expanded; others skip it.

18 | TRBD2 | TRBJ2-5 | TRBV7-2 | few | CASSLPPGLAGGPETQYF | TGTGCCAGCAGCTTACCGCCGGGACTAGCGGGAGGGCCAGAGACCCAGTACTTC
16 | NA | TRBJ2-2 | TRBV3-1/TRBV3-2 | NA | CASSPQGGRSTGELFF | TGTGCCAGCAGCCCACAGGGTGGCAGGAGCACCGGGGAGCTGTTTTTT
14 | NA | TRBJ1-4 | TRBV19 | once | CASMRAGTNEKLFF | TGTGCCAGTATGAGGGCAGGAACTAATGAAAAACTGTTTTTT
17 | TRBD1 | TRBJ1-5 | TRBV18 | NA | CASSDRDRGRSNQPQHF | TGTGCCAGCTCAGACCGGGACAGGGGGCGCAGTAATCAGCCCCAGCATTTT
18 | TRBD2 | TRBJ2-3 | TRBV7-9 | NA | CASSLAWGTSGTTDTQYF | TGTGCCAGCAGCTTAGCCTGGGGGACTAGCGGGACCACAGATACGCAGTATTTT
14 | TRBD1 | TRBJ2-7 | TRBV5-4 | NA | CASSSGGTFYEQYF | TGTGCCAGCAGCTCAGGGGGCACATTCTACGAGCAGTACTTC
15 | TRBD1 | TRBJ1-3 | TRBV7-6 | NA | CASSLTTGRGNTIYF | TGTGCCAGCAGCTTAACGACAGGGCGGGGAAACACCATATATTTT
13 | NA | TRBJ2-7 | TRBV7-9 | NA | CASSLDQGGEQYF | TGTGCCAGCAGCTTAGATCAGGGCGGCGAGCAGTACTTC
12 | NA | TRBJ1-6 | TRBV19 | few | CASSFNNSPLHF | TGTGCCAGTAGTTTCAATAATTCACCCCTCCACTTT
16 | TRBD2 | TRBJ2-3 | TRBV24-1 | NA | CATSDGTRKATDTQYF | TGTGCCACCAGTGATGGGACTAGGAAGGCCACAGATACGCAGTATTTT
16 | NA | TRBJ1-3 | TRBV6-5 | once | CASSYSGQPRGNTIYF | TGTGCCAGCAGTTACAGTGGACAGCCTCGGGGAAACACCATATATTTT
17 | TRBD2 | TRBJ2-3 | TRBV5-1 | NA | CASSRGPGLVVTDTQYF | TGCGCCAGCAGCAGAGGACCGGGACTAGTCGTTACAGATACGCAGTATTTT
13 | NA | TRBJ1-4 | TRBV5-1 | NA | CASSHATNEKLFF | TGCGCCAGCAGCCACGCGACTAATGAAAAACTGTTTTTT
16 | TRBD2 | TRBJ2-1 | TRBV11-2 | NA | CASSHRGGVSYNEQFF | TGTGCCAGCAGCCACCGGGGGGGAGTCTCCTACAATGAGCAGTTCTTC
16 | TRBD2 | TRBJ2-6 | TRBV18 | NA | CASSHAQGGKTNVLTF | TGTGCCAGCTCTCACGCCCAGGGAGGGAAAACCAACGTCCTGACTTTC
15 | NA | TRBJ2-7 | TRBV18 | few | CASSPPGLVHYEQYF | TGTGCCAGCTCACCACCGGGACTGGTCCACTACGAGCAGTACTTC
13 | NA | TRBJ2-7 | TRBV12-5 | NA | CASGLAGIYEQYF | TGTGCTAGTGGTTTGGCAGGAATCTACGAGCAGTACTTC
14 | NA | TRBJ1-1 | TRBV29-1 | NA | CSVEEQAMNTEAFF | TGCAGCGTTGAGGAACAGGCCATGAACACTGAAGCTTTCTTT
14 | NA | TRBJ2-7 | TRBV6-5 | NA | CASATGGGPYEQYF | TGTGCCAGCGCAACTGGGGGGGGGCCCTACGAGCAGTACTTC
14 | NA | TRBJ2-5 | TRBV19 | NA | CASSIDGFGGTQYF | TGTGCCAGTAGTATAGATGGGTTCGGAGGGACCCAGTACTTC
12 | TRBD1 | TRBJ1-6 | TRBV5-4 | few | CASSWGQAALHF | TGTGCCAGCAGCTGGGGACAGGCGGCCCTCCACTTT
15 | TRBD2 | TRBJ2-3 | TRBV5-1 | NA | CASSFSGGRTDTQYF | TGCGCCAGCAGCTTTAGCGGGGGACGCACAGATACGCAGTATTTT
16 | NA | TRBJ1-5 | TRBV30 | NA | CAWSVRGGATPQPQHF | TGTGCCTGGAGTGTACGAGGAGGTGCCACCCCGCAGCCCCAGCATTTT
17 | TRBD2 | TRBJ2-1 | TRBV25-1 | NA | CASSEYLGTSSSEGQFF | TGTGCCAGCAGTGAATATCTGGGGACTAGCAGCTCCGAGGGGCAGTTCTTC
15 | NA | TRBJ2-1 | TRBV7-8 | NA | CASSSTLPSDNEQFF | TGTGCCAGCAGCTCCACGTTACCTTCGGACAATGAGCAGTTCTTC